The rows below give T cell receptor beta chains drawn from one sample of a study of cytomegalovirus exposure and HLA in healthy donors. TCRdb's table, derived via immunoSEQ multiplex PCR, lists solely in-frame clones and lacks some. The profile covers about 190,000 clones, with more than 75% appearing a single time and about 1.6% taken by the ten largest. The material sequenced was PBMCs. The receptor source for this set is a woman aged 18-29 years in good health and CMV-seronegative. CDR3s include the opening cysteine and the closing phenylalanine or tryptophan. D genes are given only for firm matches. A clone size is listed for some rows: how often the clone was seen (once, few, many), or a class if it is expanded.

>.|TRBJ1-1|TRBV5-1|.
CASSLFIWGVNTEAFF
TGCGCCAGCAGCTTGTTTATATGGGGGGTAAACACTGAAGCTTTCTTT
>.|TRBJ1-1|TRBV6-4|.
CASRSSGVGTEAFF
TGTGCCAGCAGGAGTTCAGGGGTTGGCACTGAAGCTTTCTTT
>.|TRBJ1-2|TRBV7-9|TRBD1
CASSPDRAFNYGYTF
TGTGCCAGCAGCCCGGACAGGGCCTTTAACTATGGCTACACCTTC
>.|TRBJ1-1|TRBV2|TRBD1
CATLTGDRPEAFF
TGTGCCACACTAACAGGGGATAGGCCTGAAGCTTTCTTT
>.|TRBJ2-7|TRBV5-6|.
CASSLSVYEQYF
TGTGCCAGCAGCCTTTCGGTGTACGAGCAGTACTTC
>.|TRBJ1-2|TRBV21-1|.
CASSKGGAHYGYTF
TGTGCCAGCAGCAAGGGGGGGGCCCACTATGGCTACACCTTC
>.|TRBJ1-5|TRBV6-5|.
CASSYWHDQPQHF
TGTGCCAGCAGTTACTGGCACGATCAGCCCCAGCATTTT
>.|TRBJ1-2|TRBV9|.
CASTGEYGYTF
TGTGCCAGTACCGGGGAATATGGCTACACCTTC
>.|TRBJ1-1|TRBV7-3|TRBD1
CASSLTGQGHTEAFF
TGTGCCAGCAGCTTAACGGGACAGGGTCACACTGAAGCTTTCTTT
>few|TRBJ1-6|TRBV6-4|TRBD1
CASSPGQGNSPLHF
TGTGCCAGCAGTCCCGGACAGGGGAATTCACCCCTCCACTTT
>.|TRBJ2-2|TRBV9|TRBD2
CASSVGAGITGELFF
TGTGCCAGCAGCGTGGGAGCGGGAATCACCGGGGAGCTGTTTTTT
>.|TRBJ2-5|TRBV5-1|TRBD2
CASRSGGEETQYF
TGCGCCAGCCGCAGCGGGGGAGAAGAGACCCAGTACTTC
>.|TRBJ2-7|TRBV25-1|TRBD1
CASSDVGTEPYVQYF
TGTGCCAGCAGTGACGTTGGGACAGAGCCCTACGTGCAGTACTTC
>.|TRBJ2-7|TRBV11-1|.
CASSLGAGSHEQYF
TGTGCCAGCAGCTTAGGCGCGGGGTCCCACGAGCAGTACTTC
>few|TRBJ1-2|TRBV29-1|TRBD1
CSVRTGYGYTF
TGCAGCGTTAGGACAGGGTATGGCTACACCTTC
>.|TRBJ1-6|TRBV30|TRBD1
CAWDPGTGKAWNSPLHF
TGTGCCTGGGACCCCGGGACAGGAAAGGCTTGGAATTCACCCCTCCACTTT
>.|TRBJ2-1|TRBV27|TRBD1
CASSWTGLYNEQFF
TGTGCCAGCAGTTGGACAGGGCTCTACAATGAGCAGTTCTTC
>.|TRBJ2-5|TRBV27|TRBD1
CASSLGGQGRQTQYF
TGTGCCAGCAGTTTAGGGGGACAGGGTAGACAGACCCAGTACTTC
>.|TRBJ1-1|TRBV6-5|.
CASNPRGRSEAFF
TGTGCCAGCAACCCCAGGGGACGGTCTGAAGCTTTCTTT
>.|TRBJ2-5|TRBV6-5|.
CASSNKETQYF
TGTGCCAGCAGTAACAAAGAGACCCAGTACTTC
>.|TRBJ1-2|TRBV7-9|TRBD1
CASSSSSTGGLGGYTF
TGTGCCAGCAGCTCCTCCTCGACAGGGGGTCTTGGTGGCTACACCTTC
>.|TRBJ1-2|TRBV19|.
CASSIERYGYTF
TGTGCCAGTAGTATTGAGAGGTATGGCTACACCTTC
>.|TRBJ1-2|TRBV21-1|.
CASSKVDSGSYTF
TGTGCCAGCAGCAAAGTTGACTCGGGATCCTACACCTTC
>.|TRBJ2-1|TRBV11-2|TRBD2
CAIGTSGRNEQFF
TGTGCCATCGGGACTAGCGGGAGAAATGAGCAGTTCTTC
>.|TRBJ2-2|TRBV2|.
CASSVPGYTGELFF
TGTGCCAGCAGTGTGCCCGGGTACACCGGGGAGCTGTTTTTT
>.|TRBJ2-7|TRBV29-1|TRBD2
CSVERLAGSNEQYF
TGCAGCGTTGAAAGGCTAGCGGGGTCCAACGAGCAGTACTTC
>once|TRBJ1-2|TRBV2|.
CASINEGVGYTF
TGTGCCAGCATCAATGAGGGGGTCGGCTACACCTTC
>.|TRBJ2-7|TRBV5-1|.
CASSIAPGHQNF
TGCGCCAGCAGCATAGCCCCGGGACATCAGAACTTC
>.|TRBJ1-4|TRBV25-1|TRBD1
CASSEGDRAAEKLFF
TGTGCCAGCAGTGAGGGCGACAGGGCGGCTGAAAAACTGTTTTTT
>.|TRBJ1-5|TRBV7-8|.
CASSPPPGFQPQHF
TGTGCCAGCAGCCCCCCCCCGGGGTTTCAGCCCCAGCATTTT
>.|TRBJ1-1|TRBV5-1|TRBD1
CASSFGQGRSTEAFF
TGCGCCAGCAGCTTCGGACAGGGAAGGTCTACTGAAGCTTTCTTT
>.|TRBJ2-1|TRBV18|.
CASSPPEADEQFF
TGTGCCAGCTCACCACCAGAAGCGGATGAGCAGTTCTTC
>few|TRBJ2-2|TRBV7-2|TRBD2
CASSEGLAGLGTGELFF
TGTGCCAGCAGCGAGGGACTAGCGGGGCTAGGGACCGGGGAGCTGTTTTTT
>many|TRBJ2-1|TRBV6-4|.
CASSDLGASSYNEQFF
TGTGCCAGCAGTGACTTAGGGGCCAGCTCCTACAATGAGCAGTTCTTC
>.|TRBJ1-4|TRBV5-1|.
CASSFLQGQDEKLFF
TGCGCCAGCAGCTTCCTGCAGGGACAAGATGAAAAACTGTTTTTT